This T cell receptor (beta chain) was sequenced for a study of response to subunit inactivated influenza vaccine. Study-level findings and limits: Authors suggested seasonal influenza vaccinations each recruit few new T cells.

One entry per CDR3 protein results from TCRdb running MiXCR on the RT-PCR reads. The sample includes around 790,000 distinct CDR3 sequences, around 20% of them seen just once. Germline V gene lookup returns CDR1 SGHRS and CDR2 YFSETQ. V dropped 6 bases and J dropped 9; count of bases not matched to a gene: 7. This CDR3 region has 13 residues. In the case of this clonotype: Its antigen is not identified.

The chain recombines TRBV5-1 with TRBJ2-1; 9 bases align to TRBD2. This TCR was recovered from a man over 45 who received an inactivated influenza vaccine. Material: PBMCs from blood, obtained 4 to 6 days after vaccination. Here the CDR3 DNA reads TGCGCCAGCATGAGCGGGAGGTCTAGTGAGCAGTTCTTC. Translating it yields CASMSGRSSEQFF.